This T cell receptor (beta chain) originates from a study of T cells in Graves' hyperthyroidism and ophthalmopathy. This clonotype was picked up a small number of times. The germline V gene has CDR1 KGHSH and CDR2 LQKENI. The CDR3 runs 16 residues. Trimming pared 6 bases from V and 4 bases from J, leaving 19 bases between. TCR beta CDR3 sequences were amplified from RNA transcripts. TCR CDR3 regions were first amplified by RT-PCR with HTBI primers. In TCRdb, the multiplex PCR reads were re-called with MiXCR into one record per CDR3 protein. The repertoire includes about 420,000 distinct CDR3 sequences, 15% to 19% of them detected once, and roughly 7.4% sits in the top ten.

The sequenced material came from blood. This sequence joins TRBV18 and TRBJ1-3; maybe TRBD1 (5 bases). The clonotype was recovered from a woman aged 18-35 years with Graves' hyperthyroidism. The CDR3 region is CASSRLTGTAGNTIYF. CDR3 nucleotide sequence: TGTGCCAGCTCGCGTCTAACCGGGACTGCGGGAAACACCATATATTTT. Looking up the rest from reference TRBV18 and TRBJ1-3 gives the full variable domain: NAGVMQNPRHLVRRRGQEARLRCSPMKGHSHVYWYRQLPEEGLKFMVYLQKENIIDESGMPKERFSAEFPKEGPSILRIQQVVRGDSAAYFCASSRLTGTAGNTIYFGEGSWLTVV.